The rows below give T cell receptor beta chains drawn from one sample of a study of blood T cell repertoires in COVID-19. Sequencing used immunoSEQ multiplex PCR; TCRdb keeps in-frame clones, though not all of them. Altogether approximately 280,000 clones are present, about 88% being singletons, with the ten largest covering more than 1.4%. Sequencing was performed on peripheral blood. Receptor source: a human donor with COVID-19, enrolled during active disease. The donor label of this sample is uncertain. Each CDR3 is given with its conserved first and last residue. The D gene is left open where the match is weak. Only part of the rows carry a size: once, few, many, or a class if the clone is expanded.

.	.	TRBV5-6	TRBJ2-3	TGTGCCAGCAGCTTGCAGCGGACTAGCACAGATACGCAGTATTTT	CASSLQRTSTDTQYF
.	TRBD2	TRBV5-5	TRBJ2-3	TGTGCCAGCAGCCCCCTTGGACTAGCGGGTGCTGAGACTAGCACAGATACGCAGTATTTT	CASSPLGLAGAETSTDTQYF
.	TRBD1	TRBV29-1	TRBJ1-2	TGCAGCGGAGGCCCCAGGACAGGGGGAGGAGGCTACACCTTC	CSGGPRTGGGGYTF
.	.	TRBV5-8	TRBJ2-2	TGTGCCAGCACCCAAACGTCAGGGCCCACCGGGGAGCTGTTTTTT	CASTQTSGPTGELFF
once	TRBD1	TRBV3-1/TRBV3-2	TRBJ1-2	TGTGCCAGCAGCCAAGAGGCTGCAGGGGGCGGCTACACCTTC	CASSQEAAGGGYTF
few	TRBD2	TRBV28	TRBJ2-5	TGTGCCAGCAGTACTCTGGCGGGAGGCCCTCAAGAGACCCAGTACTTC	CASSTLAGGPQETQYF
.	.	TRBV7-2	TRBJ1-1	TGTGCCAGCAGCTTATTCAGGGTCGGAGCTTTCTTT	CASSLFRVGAFF
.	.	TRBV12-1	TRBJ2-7	TGTGCCAGCAGCTCGCGGGGAGGAGGCTACGAGCAGTACTTC	CASSSRGGGYEQYF
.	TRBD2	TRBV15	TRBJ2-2	TGTGCCACCAGCAGAGGGGGCGGGAGGGCCGACGGGGAGCTGTTTTTT	CATSRGGGRADGELFF
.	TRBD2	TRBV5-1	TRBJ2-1	TGCGCCAGCAAAACGGGACTAGCGGTTAACAATGAGCAGTTCTTC	CASKTGLAVNNEQFF
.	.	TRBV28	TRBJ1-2	TGTGCCAGCACTGCGTACTATGGCTACACCTTC	CASTAYYGYTF
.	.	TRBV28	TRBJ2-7	TGTGCCAGCAGTACCGGACAGTCCTACGAGCAGTACTTC	CASSTGQSYEQYF
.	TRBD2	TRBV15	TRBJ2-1	TGTGCCACCAGCAGAGAACGGACTAGCGGGAGGGCCGACGATGAGCAGTTCTTC	CATSRERTSGRADDEQFF
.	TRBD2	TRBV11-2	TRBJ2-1	TGTGCCAGCAGCTTAGAGACTAGCGGCGAGTTAAACAATGAGCAGTTCTTC	CASSLETSGELNNEQFF
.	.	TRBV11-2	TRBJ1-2	TGTGCCAGCAGCTCAAGCGACCGACAGACCTATGGCTACACCTTC	CASSSSDRQTYGYTF
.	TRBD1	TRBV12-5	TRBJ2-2	TGTGCTAGTGGTTTGGAGGACAGGGCGGCCGGGGAGCTGTTTTTT	CASGLEDRAAGELFF
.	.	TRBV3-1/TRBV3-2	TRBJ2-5	TGTGCCAGCAGCCAATCAAGGGGGAGGGCTTACCAAGAGACCCAGTACTTC	CASSQSRGRAYQETQYF
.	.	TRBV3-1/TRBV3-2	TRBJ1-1	TGTGCCAGCAGCCTCAGGGGCGCCAACACTGAAGCTTTCTTT	CASSLRGANTEAFF
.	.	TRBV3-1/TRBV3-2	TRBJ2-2	TGTGCCAGCAGCGAGGTTGGAAAGGACACCGGGGAGCTGTTTTTT	CASSEVGKDTGELFF
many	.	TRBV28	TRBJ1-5	TGTGCCAGCAGACCGACTCCAAATCAGCCCCAGCATTTT	CASRPTPNQPQHF
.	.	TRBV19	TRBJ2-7	TGTGCCAGTAGTATAACCGACAGGCCCTACGAGCAGTACTTC	CASSITDRPYEQYF
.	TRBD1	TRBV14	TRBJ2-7	TGTGCCAGCAGCCACGGGACAGGGCCTTACGAGCAGTACTTC	CASSHGTGPYEQYF
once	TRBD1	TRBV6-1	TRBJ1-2	TGTGCCAGCAGTGAAGCGAGGGGGCCCGGTGGCTACACCTTC	CASSEARGPGGYTF
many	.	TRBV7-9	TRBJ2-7	TGTGCCAGCGAATATCAGGACGAGCAGTACTTC	CASEYQDEQYF
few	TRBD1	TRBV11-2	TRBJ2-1	TGTGCCAGCAGCATCTACAGGGGGCCTCCCTACAATGAGCAGTTCTTC	CASSIYRGPPYNEQFF
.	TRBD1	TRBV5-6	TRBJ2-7	TGTGCCAGCAGCTTATTGACGGGACAGGGTATCTCCTACGAGCAGTACTTC	CASSLLTGQGISYEQYF
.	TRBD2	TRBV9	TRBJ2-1	TGTGCCAGCAGCGTAGTACTAGCGGGTTTTAATGAGCAGTTCTTC	CASSVVLAGFNEQFF
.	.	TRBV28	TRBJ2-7	TGTGCCAGCAGCTCGTCGGAGGGGACAGTCTCCTACGAGCAGTACTTC	CASSSSEGTVSYEQYF
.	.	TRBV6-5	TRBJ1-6	TGTGCCAGCAGTTACTCGTCAGGGTTGGATTCACCCCTCCACTTT	CASSYSSGLDSPLHF
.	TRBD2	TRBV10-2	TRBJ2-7	TGCGCCAGCGCGACTAGCGGGAGGATCTCCGAGCAGTACTTC	CASATSGRISEQYF
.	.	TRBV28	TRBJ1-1	TGTGCCAGCAGTTTCAGGACAGAGGGAAAAGCTGAAGCTTTCTTT	CASSFRTEGKAEAFF
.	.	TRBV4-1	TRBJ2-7	TGCGCCAGCAGCCAAGATAGGGGGACCGAGCAGTACTTC	CASSQDRGTEQYF
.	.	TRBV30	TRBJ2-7	TGTGCCTGGAGTGTATCGCAGGGAGGCTACGAGCAGTACTTC	CAWSVSQGGYEQYF
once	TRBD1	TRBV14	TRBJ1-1	TGTGCCAGCAGCCCGAGGGGACAGGGGGTTTGGAACACTGAAGCTTTCTTT	CASSPRGQGVWNTEAFF
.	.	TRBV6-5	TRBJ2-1	TGTGCCAGCAGTTACGGCGGGGCGGGTCCCTACAATGAGCAGTTCTTC	CASSYGGAGPYNEQFF
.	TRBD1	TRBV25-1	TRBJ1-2	TGTGCCAGCAGTGAATCAACAGGGGGGAGGAACTATGGCTACACCTTC	CASSESTGGRNYGYTF
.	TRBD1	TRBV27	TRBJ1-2	TGTGCCAGCAGTTTTGGACAGGGGGCGATTGGCTACACCTTC	CASSFGQGAIGYTF
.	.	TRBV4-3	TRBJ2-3	TGCGCCAGCAGCCAAGAACTAAGTCCCTCTAGCACAGATACGCAGTATTTT	CASSQELSPSSTDTQYF
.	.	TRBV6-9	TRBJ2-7	TGTGCCGGGGGGGCGAGCGGTTCTAGCTCCTACGAGCAGTACTTC	CAGGASGSSSYEQYF
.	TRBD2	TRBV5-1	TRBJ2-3	TGCGCCAGCAGCTATAGCGGGAACGAGGCAGATACGCAGTATTTT	CASSYSGNEADTQYF
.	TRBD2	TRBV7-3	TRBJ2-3	TGTGCCAGCGGGTTTAGCGGGGCAATGAGCAATACGCAGTATTTT	CASGFSGAMSNTQYF
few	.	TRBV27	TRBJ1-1	TGTGCCAGCAGTATGACAGGCGCTTGGACGCTCGCTTTCTTT	CASSMTGAWTLAFF
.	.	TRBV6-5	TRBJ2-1	TGTGCCAGCAGCACCCGAGAGCGACCATTCAATGAGCAGTTCTTC	CASSTRERPFNEQFF
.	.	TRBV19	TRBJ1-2	TGTGCCAGTAGTATGCAGTTTAACTATGGCTACACCTTC	CASSMQFNYGYTF
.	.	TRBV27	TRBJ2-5	TGTGCCAGCAGCCACATAGGGGTAGGAACGGAGACCCAGTACTTC	CASSHIGVGTETQYF
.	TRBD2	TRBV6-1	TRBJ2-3	TGTGCCAGCAGTGACCCCGACGGGAGGGGAACAGATACGCAGTATTTT	CASSDPDGRGTDTQYF
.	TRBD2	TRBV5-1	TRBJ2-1	TGCGCCAGCAGCCCCCGGGGGAGCGGGAGGGCCAAGAATGAGCAGTTCTTC	CASSPRGSGRAKNEQFF
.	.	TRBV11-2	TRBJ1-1	TGTGCCAGCAGCTTGGGACTCCTTGAAGGGACTGAAGCTTTCTTT	CASSLGLLEGTEAFF
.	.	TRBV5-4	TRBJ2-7	TGTGCCAGCAGCCCGACCGCGGACAGCTCCTACGAGCAGTACTTC	CASSPTADSSYEQYF
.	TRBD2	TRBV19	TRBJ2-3	TGTGCCAGTAGCCCCCTAGCGGGAGCCACAGATACGCAGTATTTT	CASSPLAGATDTQYF
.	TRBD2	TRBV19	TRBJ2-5	TGTGCCAGTAGTCTTGGGCGGGGGGGGAAAGAGACCCAGTACTTC	CASSLGRGGKETQYF
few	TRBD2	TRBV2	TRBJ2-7	TGTGCCAGCACCCAACTAGCGGTAAGAACTGGGGAGCAGTACTTC	CASTQLAVRTGEQYF
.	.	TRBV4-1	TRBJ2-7	TGCGCCAGCAGCCAAGGGGGTGCGGGAACCTACGAGCAGTACTTC	CASSQGGAGTYEQYF
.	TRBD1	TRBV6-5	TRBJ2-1	TGTGCCAGCAGTACCGGGACAGGGGTTATCAATGAGCAGTTCTTC	CASSTGTGVINEQFF
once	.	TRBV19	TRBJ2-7	TGTGCCAGTAGTATAGAAGAGTTCCGCGAGCAGTACTTC	CASSIEEFREQYF
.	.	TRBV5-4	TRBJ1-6	TGTGCCAGCAGCTTGGCCGGAGGGGACAATTCACCCCTCCACTTT	CASSLAGGDNSPLHF
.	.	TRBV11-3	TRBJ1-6	TGTGCCAGCAGCCCGGCTCCCGTGCAGTCAGGGGTGAGTTCACCCCTCCACTTT	CASSPAPVQSGVSSPLHF